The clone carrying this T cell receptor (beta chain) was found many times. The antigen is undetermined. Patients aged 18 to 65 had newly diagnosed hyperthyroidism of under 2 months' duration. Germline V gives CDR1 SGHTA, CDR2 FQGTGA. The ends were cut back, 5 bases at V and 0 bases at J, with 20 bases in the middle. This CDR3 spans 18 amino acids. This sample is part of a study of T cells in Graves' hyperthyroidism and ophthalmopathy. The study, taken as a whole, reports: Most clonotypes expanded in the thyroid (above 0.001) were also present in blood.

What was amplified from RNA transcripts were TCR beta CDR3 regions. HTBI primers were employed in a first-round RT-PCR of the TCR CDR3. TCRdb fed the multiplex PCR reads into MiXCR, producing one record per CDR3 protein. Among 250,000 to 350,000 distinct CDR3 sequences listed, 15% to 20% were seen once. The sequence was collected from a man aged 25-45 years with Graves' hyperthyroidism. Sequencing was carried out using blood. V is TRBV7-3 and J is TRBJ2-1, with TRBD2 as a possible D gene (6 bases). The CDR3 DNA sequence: TGTGCCAGCAGCACAGGAAGGAGCGGGCTCAGCTCCTACAATGAGCAGTTCTTC. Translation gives CASSTGRSGLSSYNEQFF.